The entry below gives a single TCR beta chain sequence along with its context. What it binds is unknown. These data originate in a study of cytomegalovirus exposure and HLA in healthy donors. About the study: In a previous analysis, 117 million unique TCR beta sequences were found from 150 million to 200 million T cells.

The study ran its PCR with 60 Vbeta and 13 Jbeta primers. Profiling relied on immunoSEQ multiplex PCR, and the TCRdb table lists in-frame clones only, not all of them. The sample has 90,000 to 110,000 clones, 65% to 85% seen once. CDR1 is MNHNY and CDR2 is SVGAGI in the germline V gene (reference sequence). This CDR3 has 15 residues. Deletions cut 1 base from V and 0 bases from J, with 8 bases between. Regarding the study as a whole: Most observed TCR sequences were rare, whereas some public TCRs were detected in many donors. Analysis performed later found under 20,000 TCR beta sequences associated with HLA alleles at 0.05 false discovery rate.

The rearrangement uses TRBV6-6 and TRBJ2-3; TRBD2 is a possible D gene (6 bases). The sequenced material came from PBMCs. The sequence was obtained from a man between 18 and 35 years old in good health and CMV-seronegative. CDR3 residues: CASSYLAVSTDTQYF. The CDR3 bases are TGTGCCAGCAGTTACTTAGCGGTTAGCACAGATACGCAGTATTTT.